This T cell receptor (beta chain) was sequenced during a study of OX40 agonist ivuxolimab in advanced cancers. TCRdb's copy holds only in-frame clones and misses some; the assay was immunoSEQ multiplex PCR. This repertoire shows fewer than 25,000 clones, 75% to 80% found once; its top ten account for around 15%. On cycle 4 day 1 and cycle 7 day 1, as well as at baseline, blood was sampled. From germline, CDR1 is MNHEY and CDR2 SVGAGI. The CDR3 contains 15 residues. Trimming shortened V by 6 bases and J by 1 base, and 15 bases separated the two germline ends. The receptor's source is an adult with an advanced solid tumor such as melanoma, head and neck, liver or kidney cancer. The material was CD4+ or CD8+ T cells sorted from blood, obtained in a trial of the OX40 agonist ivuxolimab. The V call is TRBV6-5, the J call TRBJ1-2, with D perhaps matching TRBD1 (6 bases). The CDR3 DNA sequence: TGTGCCAGCAGATCACCGGGACACAATAACTATGGCTACACCTTC. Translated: CASRSPGHNNYGYTF.